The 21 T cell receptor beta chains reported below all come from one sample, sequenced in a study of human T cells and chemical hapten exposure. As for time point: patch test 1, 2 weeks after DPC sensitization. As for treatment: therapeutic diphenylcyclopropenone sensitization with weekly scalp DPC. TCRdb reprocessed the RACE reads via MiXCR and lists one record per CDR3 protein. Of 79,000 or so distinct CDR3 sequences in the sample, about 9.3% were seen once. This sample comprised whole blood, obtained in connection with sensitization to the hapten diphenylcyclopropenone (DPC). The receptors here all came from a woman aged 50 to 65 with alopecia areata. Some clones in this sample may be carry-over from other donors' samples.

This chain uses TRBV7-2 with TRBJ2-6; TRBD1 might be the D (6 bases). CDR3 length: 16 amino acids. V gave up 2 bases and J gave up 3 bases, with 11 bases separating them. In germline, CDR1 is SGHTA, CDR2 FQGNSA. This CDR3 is CASSLSGGFGANVLTF. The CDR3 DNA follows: TGTGCCAGCAGCTTATCTGGGGGCTTTGGGGCCAACGTCCTGACTTTC.

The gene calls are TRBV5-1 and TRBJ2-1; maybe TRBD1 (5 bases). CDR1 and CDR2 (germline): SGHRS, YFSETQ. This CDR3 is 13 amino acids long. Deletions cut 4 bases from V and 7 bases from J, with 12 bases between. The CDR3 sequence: CASSLDSLNEQFF. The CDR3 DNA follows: TGCGCCAGCAGCCTCGACAGTTTAAATGAGCAGTTCTTC.

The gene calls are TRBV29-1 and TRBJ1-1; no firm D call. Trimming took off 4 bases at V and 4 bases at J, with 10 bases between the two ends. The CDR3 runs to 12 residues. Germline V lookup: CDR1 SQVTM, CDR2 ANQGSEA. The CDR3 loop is CSVGHGSTEAFF. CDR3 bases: TGCAGCGTTGGACATGGTAGCACTGAAGCTTTCTTT.

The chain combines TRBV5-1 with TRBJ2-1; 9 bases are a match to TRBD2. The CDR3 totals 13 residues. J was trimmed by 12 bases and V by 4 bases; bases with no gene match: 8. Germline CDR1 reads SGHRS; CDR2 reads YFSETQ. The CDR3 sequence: CASSGRREGGQFF. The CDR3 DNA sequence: TGCGCCAGCAGCGGACGGCGGGAGGGCGGGCAGTTCTTC.

CDR3 sequence: CASSPGPLDTEAFF. In DNA form, the CDR3 reads TGCGCCAGCAGCCCGGGACCCTTAGACACTGAAGCTTTCTTT. The chain combines TRBV5-1 with TRBJ1-1, with D perhaps matching TRBD1 (5 bases). Trimming left V 4 bases short and J 3 bases short, with 13 bases between. The CDR3 consists of 14 residues. Germline values: CDR1 SGHRS, CDR2 YFSETQ.

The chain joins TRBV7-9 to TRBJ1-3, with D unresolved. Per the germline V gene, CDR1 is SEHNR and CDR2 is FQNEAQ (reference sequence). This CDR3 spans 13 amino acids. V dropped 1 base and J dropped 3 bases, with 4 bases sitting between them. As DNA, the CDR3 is TGTGCCAGCAGCTTAGGAGGTGGAAACACCATATATTTT. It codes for CASSLGGGNTIYF.

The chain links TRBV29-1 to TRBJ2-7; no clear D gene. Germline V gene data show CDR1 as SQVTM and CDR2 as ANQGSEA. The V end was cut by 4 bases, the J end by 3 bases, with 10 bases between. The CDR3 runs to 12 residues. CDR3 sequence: CSVGAQRYEQYF. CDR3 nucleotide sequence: TGCAGCGTTGGGGCGCAGCGCTACGAGCAGTACTTC.

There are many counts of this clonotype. The CDR3 protein is CASSLTGGLGEKLFF. In DNA form, the CDR3 reads TGTGCCAGCAGCCTAACAGGAGGCCTGGGTGAAAAACTGTTTTTT. The chain joins TRBV25-1 to TRBJ1-4, with D possibly TRBD1 on 5 matching bases. The CDR3 spans 15 residues. The V gene lost 6 bases and the J gene lost 7 bases, with 18 bases spanning the gap. Germline CDR1 MGHDK, CDR2 SYGVNS.

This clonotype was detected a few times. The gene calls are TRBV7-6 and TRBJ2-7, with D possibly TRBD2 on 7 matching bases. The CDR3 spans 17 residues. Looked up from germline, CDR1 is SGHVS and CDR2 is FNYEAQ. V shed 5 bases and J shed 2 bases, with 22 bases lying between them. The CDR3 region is CASSPHPRGGLTYEQYF. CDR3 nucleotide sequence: TGTGCCAGCAGCCCACACCCGAGGGGGGGCTTGACCTACGAGCAGTACTTC. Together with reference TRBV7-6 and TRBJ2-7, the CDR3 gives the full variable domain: GAGVSQSPRYKVTKRGQDVALRCDPISGHVSLYWYRQALGQGPEFLTYFNYEAQQDKSGLPNDRFSAERPEGSISTLTIQRTEQRDSAMYRCASSPHPRGGLTYEQYFGPGTRLTVT.

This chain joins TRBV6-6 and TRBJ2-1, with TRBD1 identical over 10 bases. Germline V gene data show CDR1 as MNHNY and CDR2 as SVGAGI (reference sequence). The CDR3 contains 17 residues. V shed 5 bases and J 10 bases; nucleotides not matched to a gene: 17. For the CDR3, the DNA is TGTGCCAGCAGTCCCCTGACAGGGGGCGTAACCGGACCGGAGCAGTTCTTC. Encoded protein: CASSPLTGGVTGPEQFF.

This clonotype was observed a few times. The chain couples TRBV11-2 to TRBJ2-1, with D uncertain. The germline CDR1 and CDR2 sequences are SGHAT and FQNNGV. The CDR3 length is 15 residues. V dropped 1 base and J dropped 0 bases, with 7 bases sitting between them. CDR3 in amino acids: CASSLVLSSYNEQFF. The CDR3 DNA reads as TGTGCCAGCAGCTTAGTCTTGAGCTCCTACAATGAGCAGTTCTTC.

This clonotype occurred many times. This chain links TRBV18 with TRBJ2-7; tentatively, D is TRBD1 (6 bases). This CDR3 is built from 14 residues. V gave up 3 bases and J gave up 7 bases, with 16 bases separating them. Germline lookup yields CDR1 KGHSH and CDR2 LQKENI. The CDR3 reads CASSPLDSPGEQYF. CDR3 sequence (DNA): TGTGCCAGCTCACCCTTGGACAGCCCGGGGGAGCAGTACTTC.

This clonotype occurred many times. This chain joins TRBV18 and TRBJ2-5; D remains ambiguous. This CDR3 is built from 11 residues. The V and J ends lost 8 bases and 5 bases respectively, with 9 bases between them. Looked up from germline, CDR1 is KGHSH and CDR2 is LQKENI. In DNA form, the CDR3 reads TGTGCCAGCAGCCCCGAGGAGACCCAGTACTTC. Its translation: CASSPEETQYF.

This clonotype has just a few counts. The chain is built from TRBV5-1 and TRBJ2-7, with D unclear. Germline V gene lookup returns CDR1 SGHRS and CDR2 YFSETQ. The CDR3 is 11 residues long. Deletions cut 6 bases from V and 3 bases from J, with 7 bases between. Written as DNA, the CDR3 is TGCGCCAGCAAGGACGGCTACGAGCAGTACTTC. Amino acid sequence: CASKDGYEQYF. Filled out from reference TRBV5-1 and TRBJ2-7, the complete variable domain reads KAGVTQTPRYLIKTRGQQVTLSCSPISGHRSVSWYQQTPGQGLQFLFEYFSETQRNKGNFPGRFSGRQFSNSRSEMNVSTLELGDSALYLCASKDGYEQYFGPGTRLTVT.

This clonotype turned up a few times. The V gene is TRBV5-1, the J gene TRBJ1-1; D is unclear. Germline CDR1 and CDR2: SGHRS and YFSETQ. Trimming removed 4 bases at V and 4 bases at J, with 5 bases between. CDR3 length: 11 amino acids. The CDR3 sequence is CASSGLTEAFF. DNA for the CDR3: TGCGCCAGCAGCGGTCTCACTGAAGCTTTCTTT.

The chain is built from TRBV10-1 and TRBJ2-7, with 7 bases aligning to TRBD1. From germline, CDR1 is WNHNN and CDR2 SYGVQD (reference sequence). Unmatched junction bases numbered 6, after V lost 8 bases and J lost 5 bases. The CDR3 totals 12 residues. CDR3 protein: CASSDRADEQYF. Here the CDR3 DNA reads TGCGCCAGCTCCGACAGGGCCGACGAGCAGTACTTC.

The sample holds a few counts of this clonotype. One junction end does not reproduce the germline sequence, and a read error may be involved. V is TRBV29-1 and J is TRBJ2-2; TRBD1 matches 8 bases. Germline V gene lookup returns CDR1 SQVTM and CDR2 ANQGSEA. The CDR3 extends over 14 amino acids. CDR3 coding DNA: TGCAGCTCCCGGACAGGGCCGGGGACCGGGCAGCTGTTTTTT. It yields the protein CSSRTGPGTGQLFF.

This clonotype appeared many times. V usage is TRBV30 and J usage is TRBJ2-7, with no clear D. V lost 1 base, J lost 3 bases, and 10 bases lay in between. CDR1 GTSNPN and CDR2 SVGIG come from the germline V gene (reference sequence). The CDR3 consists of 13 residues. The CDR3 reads CAWSDPPGYEQYF. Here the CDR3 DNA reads TGTGCCTGGAGTGACCCTCCCGGCTACGAGCAGTACTTC.

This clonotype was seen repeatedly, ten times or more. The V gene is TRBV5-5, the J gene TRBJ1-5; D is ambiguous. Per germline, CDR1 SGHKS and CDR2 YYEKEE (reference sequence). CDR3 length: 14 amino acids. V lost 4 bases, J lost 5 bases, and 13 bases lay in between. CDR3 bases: TGTGCCAGCAGCCCCATAGCAGGCGATCAGCCCCAGCATTTT. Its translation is CASSPIAGDQPQHF.

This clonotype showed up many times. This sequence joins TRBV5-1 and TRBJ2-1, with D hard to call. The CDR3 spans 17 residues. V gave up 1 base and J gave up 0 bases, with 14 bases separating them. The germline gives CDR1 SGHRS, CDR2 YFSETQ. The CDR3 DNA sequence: TGCGCCAGCAGCTTGCACGATACCGGGCTCTCCTACAATGAGCAGTTCTTC. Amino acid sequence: CASSLHDTGLSYNEQFF.

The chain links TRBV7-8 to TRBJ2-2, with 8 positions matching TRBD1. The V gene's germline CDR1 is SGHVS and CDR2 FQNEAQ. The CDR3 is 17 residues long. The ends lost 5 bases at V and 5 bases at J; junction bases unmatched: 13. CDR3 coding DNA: TGTGCCAGCAGCCCTGGACAGGGCCGGGCGGAAACCGGGGAGCTGTTTTTT. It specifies CASSPGQGRAETGELFF. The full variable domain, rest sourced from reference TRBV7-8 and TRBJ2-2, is GAGVSQSPRYKVAKRGQDVALRCDPISGHVSLFWYQQALGQGPEFLTYFQNEAQLDKSGLPSDRFFAERPEGSVSTLKIQRTQQEDSAVYLCASSPGQGRAETGELFFGEGSRLTVL.